A selection of T cell receptor beta chains follows, all from one sample in a study of blood T cell repertoires in COVID-19. Only in-frame clones appear in the TCRdb table, and some are missing; sequencing was by immunoSEQ multiplex PCR. The repertoire includes roughly 200,000 clones, more than 60% of them detected once, and roughly 12% sits in the top ten. Material for sequencing was peripheral blood. Every receptor here comes from a man aged 50 to 60 who had recovered from COVID-19. CDR3s leave out the opening cysteine and the closing phenylalanine or tryptophan.

V	J	CDR3
TRBV19	TRBJ1-1	ASSLRDYTEAF
TRBV30	TRBJ1-6	AWAQYNSPLH
TRBV5-1	TRBJ2-1	ASSPGGSSTQLNEQF
TRBV3-1/TRBV3-2	TRBJ1-2	ASSQVTGVDYGYT
TRBV7-9	TRBJ1-2	ASSHATGRYGYT
TRBV29-1	TRBJ2-7	SVEGVDRGLYEQY
TRBV4-1	TRBJ2-1	ASSQPAQGGGEQF
TRBV2	TRBJ2-6	ATLIPGQRNSGANVLT
TRBV5-1	TRBJ2-7	ASSLRTSGSYEQY
TRBV19	TRBJ1-2	ASSISHDRSNYGYT
TRBV6-2/TRBV6-3	TRBJ2-7	ASRPDYLNSYEQY